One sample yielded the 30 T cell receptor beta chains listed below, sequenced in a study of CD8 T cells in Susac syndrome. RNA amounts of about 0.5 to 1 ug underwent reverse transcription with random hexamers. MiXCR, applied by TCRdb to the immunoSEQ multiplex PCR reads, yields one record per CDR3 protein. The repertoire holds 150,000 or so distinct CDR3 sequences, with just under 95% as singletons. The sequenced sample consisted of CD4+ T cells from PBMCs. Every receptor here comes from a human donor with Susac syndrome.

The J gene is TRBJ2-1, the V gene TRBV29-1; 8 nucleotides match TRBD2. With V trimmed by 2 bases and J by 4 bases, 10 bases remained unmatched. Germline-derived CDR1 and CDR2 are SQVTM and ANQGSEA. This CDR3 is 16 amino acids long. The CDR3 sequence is CSVEFGSGRSYNEQFF. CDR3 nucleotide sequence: TGCAGCGTTGAATTTGGGAGCGGGAGATCTTACAATGAGCAGTTCTTC.

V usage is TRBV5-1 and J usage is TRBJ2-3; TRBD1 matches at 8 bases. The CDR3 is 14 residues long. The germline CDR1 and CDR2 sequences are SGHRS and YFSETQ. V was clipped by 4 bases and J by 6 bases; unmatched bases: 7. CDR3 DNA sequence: TGCGCCAGCAGCCAAGGGACAGGACGGGATACGCAGTATTTT. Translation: CASSQGTGRDTQYF.

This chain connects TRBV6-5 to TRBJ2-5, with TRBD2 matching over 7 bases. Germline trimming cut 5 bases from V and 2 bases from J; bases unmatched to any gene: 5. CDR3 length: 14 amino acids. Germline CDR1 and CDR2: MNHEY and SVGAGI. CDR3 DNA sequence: TGTGCCAGCAGTCCGGGGGGTTGGCAAGAGACCCAGTACTTC. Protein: CASSPGGWQETQYF.

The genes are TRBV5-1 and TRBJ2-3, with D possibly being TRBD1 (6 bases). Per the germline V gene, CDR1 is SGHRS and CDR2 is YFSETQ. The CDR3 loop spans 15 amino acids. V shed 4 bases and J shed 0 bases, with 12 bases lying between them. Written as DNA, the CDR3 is TGCGCCAGCAGCCAGGACAGAAGTAGCACAGATACGCAGTATTTT. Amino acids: CASSQDRSSTDTQYF.

The CDR3 loop is CSASGQTNQPQHF. In nucleotides, the CDR3 is TGCAGTGCTAGCGGACAGACTAATCAGCCCCAGCATTTT. The chain carries TRBV20-1 and TRBJ1-5, with TRBD1 as a possible D gene (6 bases). The germline V gene has CDR1 DFQATT and CDR2 SNEGSKA (reference sequence). Trimming pared 3 bases from V and 4 bases from J, leaving 10 bases between. The CDR3 covers 13 residues.

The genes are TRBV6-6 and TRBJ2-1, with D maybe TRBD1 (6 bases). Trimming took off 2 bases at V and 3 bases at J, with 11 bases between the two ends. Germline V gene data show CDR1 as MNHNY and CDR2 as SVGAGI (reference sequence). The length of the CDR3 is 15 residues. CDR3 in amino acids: CASSYLDSLYNEQFF. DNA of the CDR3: TGTGCCAGCAGTTACCTGGACAGTCTCTACAATGAGCAGTTCTTC.

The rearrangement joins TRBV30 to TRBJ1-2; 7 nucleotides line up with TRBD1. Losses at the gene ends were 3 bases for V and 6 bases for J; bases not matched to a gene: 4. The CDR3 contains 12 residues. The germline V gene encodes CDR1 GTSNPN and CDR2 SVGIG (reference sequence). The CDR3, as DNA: TGTGCCTGGAGGGGACAGAGTAATGGCTACACCTTC. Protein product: CAWRGQSNGYTF.

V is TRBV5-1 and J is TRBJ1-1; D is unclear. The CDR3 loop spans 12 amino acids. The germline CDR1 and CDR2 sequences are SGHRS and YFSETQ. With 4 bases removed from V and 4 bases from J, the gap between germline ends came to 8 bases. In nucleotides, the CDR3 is TGCGCCAGCAGCGTAGACCGCACTGAAGCTTTCTTT. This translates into CASSVDRTEAFF.

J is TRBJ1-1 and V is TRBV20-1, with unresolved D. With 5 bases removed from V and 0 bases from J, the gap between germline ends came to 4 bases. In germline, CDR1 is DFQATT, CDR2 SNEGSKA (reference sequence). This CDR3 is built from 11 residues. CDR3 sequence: CSALLNTEAFF. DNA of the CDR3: TGCAGTGCTCTACTGAACACTGAAGCTTTCTTT.

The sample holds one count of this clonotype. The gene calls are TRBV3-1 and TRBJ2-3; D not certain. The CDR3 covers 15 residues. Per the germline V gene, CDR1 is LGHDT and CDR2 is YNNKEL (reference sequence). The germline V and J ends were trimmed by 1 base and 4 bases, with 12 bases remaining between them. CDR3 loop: CASSQVSHPADTQYF. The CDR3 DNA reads TGTGCCAGCAGCCAAGTCTCCCACCCAGCAGATACGCAGTATTTT.

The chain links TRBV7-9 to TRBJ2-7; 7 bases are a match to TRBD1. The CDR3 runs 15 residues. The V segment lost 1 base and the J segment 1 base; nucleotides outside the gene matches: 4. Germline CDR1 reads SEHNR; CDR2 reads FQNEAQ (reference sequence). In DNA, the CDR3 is TGTGCCAGCAGCTTAGAAGGGGGCAGATCCTACGAGCAGTACTTC. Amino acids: CASSLEGGRSYEQYF.

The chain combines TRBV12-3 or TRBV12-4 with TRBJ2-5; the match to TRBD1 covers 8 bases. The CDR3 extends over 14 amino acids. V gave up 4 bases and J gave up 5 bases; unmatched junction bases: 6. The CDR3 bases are TGTGCCAGCAGTTATCAGGGGGCGAGGGAGACCCAGTACTTC. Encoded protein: CASSYQGARETQYF.

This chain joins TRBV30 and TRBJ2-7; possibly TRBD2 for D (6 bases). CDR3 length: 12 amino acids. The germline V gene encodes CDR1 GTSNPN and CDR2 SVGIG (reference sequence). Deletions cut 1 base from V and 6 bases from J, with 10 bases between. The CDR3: CAWSARAGEQYF. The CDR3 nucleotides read TGTGCCTGGAGTGCCCGAGCGGGCGAGCAGTACTTC.

CDR3: CASSVGGPNTEAFF. CDR3 bases: TGTGCCAGCAGCGTAGGGGGGCCGAACACTGAAGCTTTCTTT. V is TRBV9 and J is TRBJ1-1; perhaps TRBD1 as D (6 bases). Germline values: CDR1 SGDLS, CDR2 YYNGEE. The V end lost 0 bases, the J end lost 1 base, and 7 bases lay between the germline ends. The CDR3 runs 14 residues.

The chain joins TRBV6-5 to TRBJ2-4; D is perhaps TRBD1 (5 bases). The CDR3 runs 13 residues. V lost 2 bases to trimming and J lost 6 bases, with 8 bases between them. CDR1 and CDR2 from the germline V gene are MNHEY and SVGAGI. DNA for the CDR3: TGTGCCAGCAGTTACCGAGACAGAAACATTCAGTACTTC. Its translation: CASSYRDRNIQYF.

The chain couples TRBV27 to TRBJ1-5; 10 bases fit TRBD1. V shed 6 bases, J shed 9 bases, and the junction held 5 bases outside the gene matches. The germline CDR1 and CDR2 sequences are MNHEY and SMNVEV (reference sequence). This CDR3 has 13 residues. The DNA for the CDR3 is TGTGCCAGCAGCTGGGACAGGGGATTGCCCCAGCATTTT. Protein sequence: CASSWDRGLPQHF.

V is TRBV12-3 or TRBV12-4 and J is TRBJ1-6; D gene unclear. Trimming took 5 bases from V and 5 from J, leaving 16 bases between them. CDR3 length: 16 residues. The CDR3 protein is CASSPHSWENNSPLHF. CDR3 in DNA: TGTGCCAGCAGTCCTCATTCATGGGAAAATAATTCACCCCTCCACTTT.

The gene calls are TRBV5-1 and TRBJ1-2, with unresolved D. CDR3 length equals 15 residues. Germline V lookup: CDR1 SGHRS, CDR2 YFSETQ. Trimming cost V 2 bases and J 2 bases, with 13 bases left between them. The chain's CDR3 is CASSLSAESNYGYTF. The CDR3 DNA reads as TGCGCCAGCAGCTTAAGTGCAGAATCCAACTATGGCTACACCTTC.

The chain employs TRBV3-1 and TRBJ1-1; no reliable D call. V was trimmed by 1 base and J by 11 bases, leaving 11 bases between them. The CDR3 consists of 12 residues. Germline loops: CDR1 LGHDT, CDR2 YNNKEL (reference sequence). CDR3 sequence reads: CASSQGNLGAFF. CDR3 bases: TGTGCCAGCAGCCAAGGGAATTTAGGTGCTTTCTTT.

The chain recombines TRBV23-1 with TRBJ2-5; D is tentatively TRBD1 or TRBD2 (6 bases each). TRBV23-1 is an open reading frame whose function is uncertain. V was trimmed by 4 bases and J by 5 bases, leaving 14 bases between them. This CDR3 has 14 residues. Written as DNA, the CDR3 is TGCGCCAGCAGTCGTCCAGGGGACTCCGAGACCCAGTACTTC. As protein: CASSRPGDSETQYF.

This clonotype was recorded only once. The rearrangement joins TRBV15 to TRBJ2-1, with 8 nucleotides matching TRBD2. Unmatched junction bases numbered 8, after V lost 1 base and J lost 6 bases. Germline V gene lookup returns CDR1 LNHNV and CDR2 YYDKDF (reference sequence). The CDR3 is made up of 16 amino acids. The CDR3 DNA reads TGTGCCACCAGCAGAGTCTTCGTAGCGGGACTCAATGAGCAGTTCTTC. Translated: CATSRVFVAGLNEQFF.

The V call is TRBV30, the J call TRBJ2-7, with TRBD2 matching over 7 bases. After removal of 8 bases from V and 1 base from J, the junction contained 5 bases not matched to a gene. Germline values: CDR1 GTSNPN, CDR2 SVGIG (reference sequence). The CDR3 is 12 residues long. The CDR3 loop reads CAARDYSYEQYF. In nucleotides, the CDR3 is TGTGCCGCCCGGGACTATTCCTACGAGCAGTACTTC.

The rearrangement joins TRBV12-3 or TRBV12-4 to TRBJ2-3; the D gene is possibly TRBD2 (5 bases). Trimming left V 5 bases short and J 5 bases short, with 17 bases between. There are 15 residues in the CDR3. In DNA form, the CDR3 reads TGTGCCAGCAGTCCTACCTGGGAGCGCAGAGATACGCAGTATTTT. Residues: CASSPTWERRDTQYF.

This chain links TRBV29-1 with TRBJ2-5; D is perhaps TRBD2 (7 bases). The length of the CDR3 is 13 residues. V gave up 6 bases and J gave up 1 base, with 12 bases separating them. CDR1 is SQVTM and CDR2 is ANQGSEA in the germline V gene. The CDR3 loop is CSVARGAQETQYF. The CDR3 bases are TGCAGCGTAGCCCGGGGGGCCCAAGAGACCCAGTACTTC.

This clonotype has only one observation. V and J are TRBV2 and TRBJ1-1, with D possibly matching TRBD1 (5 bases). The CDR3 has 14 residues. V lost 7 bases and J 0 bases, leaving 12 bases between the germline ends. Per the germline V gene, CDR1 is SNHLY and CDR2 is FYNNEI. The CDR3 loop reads CASKYRFMNTEAFF. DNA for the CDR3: TGTGCCAGCAAATACAGGTTCATGAACACTGAAGCTTTCTTT.

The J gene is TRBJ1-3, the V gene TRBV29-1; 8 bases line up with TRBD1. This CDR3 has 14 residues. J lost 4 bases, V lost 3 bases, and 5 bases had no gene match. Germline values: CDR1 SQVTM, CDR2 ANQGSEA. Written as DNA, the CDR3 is TGCAGCGTTGAGCAGGGGGCTGGAGGAAACACCATATATTTT. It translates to CSVEQGAGGNTIYF.

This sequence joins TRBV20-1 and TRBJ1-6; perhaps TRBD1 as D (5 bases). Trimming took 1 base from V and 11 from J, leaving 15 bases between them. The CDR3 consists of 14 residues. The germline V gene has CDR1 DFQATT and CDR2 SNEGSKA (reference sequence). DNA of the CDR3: TGCAGTGCTAGAGTCGGGGGGGAATTCACACCCCTCCACTTT. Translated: CSARVGGEFTPLHF.

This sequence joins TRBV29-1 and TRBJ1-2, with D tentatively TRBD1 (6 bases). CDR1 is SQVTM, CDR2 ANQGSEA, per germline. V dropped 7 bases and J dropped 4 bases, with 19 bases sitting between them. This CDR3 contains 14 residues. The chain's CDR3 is CSALGGTTFYGYTF. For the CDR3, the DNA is TGCAGCGCCCTGGGGGGGACAACGTTCTATGGCTACACCTTC.

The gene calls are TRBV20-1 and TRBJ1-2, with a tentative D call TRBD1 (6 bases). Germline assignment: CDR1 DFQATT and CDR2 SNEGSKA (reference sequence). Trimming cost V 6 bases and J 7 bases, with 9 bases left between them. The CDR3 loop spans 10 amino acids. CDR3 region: CSATGAGYTF. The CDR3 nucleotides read TGCAGTGCGACAGGAGCTGGCTACACCTTC.

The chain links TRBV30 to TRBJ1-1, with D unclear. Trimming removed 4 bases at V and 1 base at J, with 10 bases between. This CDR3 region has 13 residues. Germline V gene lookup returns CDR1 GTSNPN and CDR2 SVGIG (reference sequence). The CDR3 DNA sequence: TGTGCCTGGACCCCCCTGCCGAACACTGAAGCTTTCTTT. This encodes CAWTPLPNTEAFF. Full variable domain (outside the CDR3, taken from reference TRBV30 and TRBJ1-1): SQTIHQWPATLVQPVGSPLSLECTVEGTSNPNLYWYRQAAGRGLQLLFYSVGIGQISSEVPQNLSASRPQDRQFILSSKKLLLSDSGFYLCAWTPLPNTEAFFGQGTRLTVV.